The 19 T cell receptor beta chains below all came from one sample that was sequenced in a study of T cells after yellow fever vaccination (dated by TCRdb to the late 2010s). The method behind the library was 5' RACE. TCRdb shows the sequencer as Illumina HiSeq 2500. The raw public reads went through TCRdb reprocessing: fastp at Q25, MiXCR clone calling, in-frame beta chains kept. For every CDR3 protein sequence, its rows merge into one entry that carries the most common genes and DNA. The table for this sample lists about 160,000 distinct CDR3 sequences; about 7% of them were counted only once. The top ten constitute around 2.3% of the sample. Explained via the paper, the treatment or condition label denotes: live attenuated yellow fever vaccine strain. The sequencing here drew on CD4+ T cells sorted from PBMCs, taken more than 4 days after the first yellow fever vaccination. The receptor set was obtained from a man aged 18 to 29 who received the YFV17D yellow fever vaccine.

This clonotype was counted ten times or more. The chain recombines TRBV6-2 or TRBV6-3 with TRBJ2-5; tentative D call: TRBD1 (6 bases). V lost 5 bases to trimming and J lost 4 bases, with 11 bases between them. Looked up from germline, CDR1 is MNHEY and CDR2 is SVGEGT. The length of the CDR3 is 13 residues. CDR3 DNA: TGTGCCAGCAGTAACAGGGTACGAGAGACCCAGTACTTC. It translates to CASSNRVRETQYF.

The chain combines TRBV25-1 with TRBJ2-2, with 9 bases fitting TRBD1. The germline V gene has CDR1 MGHDK and CDR2 SYGVNS. V shed 5 bases, J shed 4 bases, and the junction held 26 bases outside the gene matches. The CDR3 is 22 amino acids. CDR3 sequence reads: CASSPLVGQGPGRSRSTGELFF. The DNA of the CDR3 is TGTGCCAGCAGTCCACTCGTCGGACAGGGGCCCGGGAGATCCCGGAGCACCGGGGAGCTGTTTTTT.

This chain links TRBV7-6 with TRBJ2-7; 11 bases line up with TRBD1. Unmatched junction bases numbered 5, after V lost 5 bases and J lost 2 bases. Germline lookup yields CDR1 SGHVS and CDR2 FNYEAQ. This CDR3 spans 15 amino acids. The CDR3 sequence is CASSPGQGGPYEQYF. The CDR3 bases are TGTGCCAGCAGCCCGGGACAGGGGGGACCCTACGAGCAGTACTTC.

This clonotype was recorded at least ten times. The J gene is TRBJ1-2, the V gene TRBV7-3, with D tentatively TRBD1 (5 bases). CDR3 size: 13 residues. The germline V gene encodes CDR1 SGHTA and CDR2 FQGTGA. Trimming took 3 bases from V and 4 from J, leaving 9 bases between them. CDR3 DNA sequence: TGTGCCAGCAGCTTTCTCGGGGGCTATGGCTACACCTTC. Its translation: CASSFLGGYGYTF.

This chain uses TRBV7-8 with TRBJ2-6; TRBD1 agrees at 7 bases. The CDR3 covers 16 residues. The germline V gene encodes CDR1 SGHVS and CDR2 FQNEAQ. V lost 8 bases and J lost 4; bases outside the gene matches: 11. CDR3 sequence reads: CASVLQGMSGANVLTF. The CDR3, as DNA: TGTGCCAGCGTACTACAGGGGATGTCGGGGGCCAACGTCCTGACTTTC.

This clonotype has only a few counts. The chain has TRBV11-2 and TRBJ2-1; D gene ambiguous. Germline V gene sequence: CDR1 SGHAT, CDR2 FQNNGV. The CDR3 loop spans 12 amino acids. V dropped 5 bases and J dropped 5 bases, with 7 bases sitting between them. The CDR3: CASSPTNNEQFF. CDR3 coding DNA: TGTGCCAGCAGCCCTACAAACAATGAGCAGTTCTTC.

The chain employs TRBV7-8 and TRBJ2-7, with 9 bases aligning to TRBD1. Germline CDR1 SGHVS, CDR2 FQNEAQ. Trimming took 4 bases from V and 2 from J; bases not matched to a gene: 6. CDR3 length: 15 amino acids. The CDR3 nucleotides are TGTGCCAGCAGCTGGGGGGGACAGGGTACCTACGAGCAGTACGTC. Amino acids: CASSWGGQGTYEQYV.

This clonotype was detected only a few times. This chain links TRBV7-3 with TRBJ1-6, with TRBD1 as a possible D gene (5 bases). Between the trimmed V and J ends, which lost 5 bases and 11 bases, there was a span of 16 bases. Germline lookup yields CDR1 SGHTA and CDR2 FQGTGA. This CDR3 spans 14 amino acids. The CDR3 sequence is CASSRFGGDPPLHF. DNA for the CDR3: TGTGCCAGCAGCCGATTTGGGGGGGATCCACCCCTCCACTTT.

This clonotype occurred many times. The chain employs TRBV25-1 and TRBJ1-4; 8 bases map to TRBD1. Trimming cost V 1 base and J 6 bases; bases outside gene matches: 4. The germline V gene encodes CDR1 MGHDK and CDR2 SYGVNS. CDR3 length equals 15 residues. This CDR3 is CASSEFPGGDEKLFF. CDR3 DNA sequence: TGTGCCAGCAGTGAATTCCCAGGGGGCGATGAAAAACTGTTTTTT.

There are many counts of this clonotype. The CDR3 sequence is CASSVGGSGGTKTQYF. CDR3 nucleotides: TGTGCCAGCAGCGTAGGCGGAAGCGGGGGTACGAAGACCCAGTACTTC. The rearrangement uses TRBV9 and TRBJ2-5, with 8 bases lining up with TRBD2. J was trimmed by 6 bases and V by 0 bases; bases with no gene match: 10. CDR1 is SGDLS and CDR2 is YYNGEE in the germline V gene. The CDR3 has 16 amino acids.

Ten or more counts support this clonotype. This chain links TRBV12-3 or TRBV12-4 with TRBJ2-1; the D gene is possibly TRBD1 (6 bases). V gave up 0 bases and J gave up 2 bases, with 11 bases separating them. CDR3 size: 16 residues. The CDR3 region has the DNA TGTGCCAGCAGTTTAGCGAACAGGGCACCCTACAATGAGCAGTTCTTC. Translation gives CASSLANRAPYNEQFF.

This clonotype was counted between two and nine times. The chain combines TRBV11-1 with TRBJ1-1; a weak D match, TRBD1 (5 bases). CDR3 length equals 14 residues. The V gene's germline CDR1 is SGHAT and CDR2 FQDESV (reference sequence). Trimming removed 4 bases from V and 4 bases from J, with 13 bases in between. CDR3 nucleotides: TGTGCCAGCAGCTACGTCACAGGTTCCACTGAAGCTTTCTTT. Protein product: CASSYVTGSTEAFF.

In this sample, this clonotype turned up many times. The J gene is TRBJ1-1, the V gene TRBV4-3, with a possible D match to TRBD1 (6 bases). The CDR3 spans 15 residues. Trimming took 4 bases from V and 2 from J, leaving 14 bases between them. Germline V lookup: CDR1 LGHNA, CDR2 YSLEER. CDR3: CASSPQTGRNTEAFF. The CDR3 DNA sequence: TGCGCCAGCAGCCCCCAAACAGGGCGTAACACTGAAGCTTTCTTT.

This clonotype was picked up many times. This rearrangement joins TRBV7-9 to TRBJ1-5; no clear D gene. Trimming cost V 1 base and J 7 bases, with 11 bases left between them. The CDR3 sequence is 14 residues long. The germline V gene has CDR1 SEHNR and CDR2 FQNEAQ (reference sequence). CDR3: CASSLGGLGQPQHF. In DNA, the CDR3 is TGTGCCAGCAGCTTAGGCGGACTGGGGCAGCCCCAGCATTTT.

This clonotype was seen ten or more times. The chain carries TRBV6-2 or TRBV6-3 and TRBJ1-6, with TRBD1 matching 8 bases. Per germline, CDR1 MNHEY and CDR2 SVGEGT. Trimming took 2 bases from V and 7 from J; bases not matched to a gene: 7. The CDR3 extends over 16 amino acids. The CDR3 protein is CASSYGSGGRNSPLHF. The CDR3 DNA is TGTGCCAGCAGTTACGGGTCAGGGGGCAGAAATTCACCCCTCCACTTT.

Ten or more counts support this clonotype. The chain links TRBV28 to TRBJ2-2, with D unclear. Deletions cut 4 bases from V and 5 bases from J, with 5 bases between. This CDR3 has 12 amino acids. CDR1 is MDHEN and CDR2 is SYDVKM in the germline V gene. CDR3 bases: TGTGCCAGCAGTTCCAGTACCGGGGAGCTGTTTTTT. Its protein product is CASSSSTGELFF.

For this clonotype: A much larger clonotype is one base distant, so this may be a read error. The chain links TRBV29-1 to TRBJ2-7; TRBD1 agrees at 11 bases. The CDR3 sequence is 13 residues long. Germline CDR1 is SQVTM and CDR2 is ANQGSEA. The CDR3 nucleotides read TGCAGCGTTCGGGACAGGGGGTCCTACAAGCAGTACGTC. Its protein is CSVRDRGSYKQYV.

This clonotype showed up just a few times. The gene calls are TRBV7-9 and TRBJ2-7; no clear D. The CDR3 is 12 residues long. Trimming took 2 bases from V and 2 from J, leaving 4 bases between them. Germline V gene sequence: CDR1 SEHNR, CDR2 FQNEAQ (reference sequence). The CDR3 DNA sequence: TGTGCCAGCAGCTTACGGGCCTACGAGCAGTACTTC. Translated, it gives CASSLRAYEQYF.

The chain recombines TRBV7-2 with TRBJ2-7; 7 bases are shared with TRBD1. Germline assignment: CDR1 SGHTA and CDR2 FQGNSA. The CDR3 extends over 14 amino acids. V lost 5 bases and J lost 5; bases outside the gene matches: 9. For the CDR3, the DNA is TGTGCCAGCAGCGCCCGGGACAGAACCCACGAGCAGTACTTC. It codes for CASSARDRTHEQYF.